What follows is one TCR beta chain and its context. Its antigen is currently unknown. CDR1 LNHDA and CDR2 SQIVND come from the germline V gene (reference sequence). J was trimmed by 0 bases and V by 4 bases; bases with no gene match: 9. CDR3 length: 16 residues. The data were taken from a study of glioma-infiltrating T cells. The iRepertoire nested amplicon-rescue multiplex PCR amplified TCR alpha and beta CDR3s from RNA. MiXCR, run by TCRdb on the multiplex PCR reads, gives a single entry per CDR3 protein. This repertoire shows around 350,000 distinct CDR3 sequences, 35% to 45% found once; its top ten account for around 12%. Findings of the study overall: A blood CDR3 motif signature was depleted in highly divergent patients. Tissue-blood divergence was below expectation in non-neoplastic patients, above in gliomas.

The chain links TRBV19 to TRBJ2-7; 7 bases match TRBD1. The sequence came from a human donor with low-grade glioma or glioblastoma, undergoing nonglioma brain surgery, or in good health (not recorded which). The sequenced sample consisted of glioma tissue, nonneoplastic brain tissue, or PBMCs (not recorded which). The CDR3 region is CASSTRTGLSSYEQYF. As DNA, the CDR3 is TGTGCCAGTAGTACGAGGACAGGTCTTTCCTCCTACGAGCAGTACTTC.